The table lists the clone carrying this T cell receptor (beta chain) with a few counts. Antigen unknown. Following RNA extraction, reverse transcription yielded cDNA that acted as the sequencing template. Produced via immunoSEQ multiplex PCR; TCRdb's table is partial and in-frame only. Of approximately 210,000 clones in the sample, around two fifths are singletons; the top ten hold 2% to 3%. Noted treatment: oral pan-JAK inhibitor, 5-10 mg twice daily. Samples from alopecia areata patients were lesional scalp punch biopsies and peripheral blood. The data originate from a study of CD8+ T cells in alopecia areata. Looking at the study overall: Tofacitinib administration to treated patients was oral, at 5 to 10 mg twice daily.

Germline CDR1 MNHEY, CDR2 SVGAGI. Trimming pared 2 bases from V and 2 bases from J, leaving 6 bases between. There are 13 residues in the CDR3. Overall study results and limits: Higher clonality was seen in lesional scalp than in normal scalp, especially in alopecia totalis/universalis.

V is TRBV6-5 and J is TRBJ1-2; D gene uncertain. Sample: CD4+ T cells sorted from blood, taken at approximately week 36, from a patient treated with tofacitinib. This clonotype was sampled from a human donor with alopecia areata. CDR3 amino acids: CASSYGPNYGYTF. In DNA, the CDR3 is TGTGCCAGCAGTTACGGACCGAACTATGGCTACACCTTC.